The entry below describes one TCR beta chain. These data originate in a study of T cell changes during pregnancy in multiple sclerosis. Trimming took 0 bases from V and 3 from J, leaving 8 bases between them. The CDR3 totals 14 residues. Germline lookup yields CDR1 SGHRS and CDR2 YFSETQ. Measured with immunoSEQ multiplex PCR; TCRdb has only the in-frame clones, and not every one. The repertoire holds roughly 88,000 clones, with around 90% as singletons. The chain employs TRBV5-1 and TRBJ2-3, with D perhaps matching TRBD2 (5 bases). The receptor was derived from a female donor with multiple sclerosis, enrolled in a pregnancy study. The starting material was peripheral blood, obtained in the first trimester of pregnancy. As DNA, the CDR3 is TGCGCCAGCAGCTTGGGGAGGAGTACAGATACGCAGTATTTT. This sequence encodes CASSLGRSTDTQYF.